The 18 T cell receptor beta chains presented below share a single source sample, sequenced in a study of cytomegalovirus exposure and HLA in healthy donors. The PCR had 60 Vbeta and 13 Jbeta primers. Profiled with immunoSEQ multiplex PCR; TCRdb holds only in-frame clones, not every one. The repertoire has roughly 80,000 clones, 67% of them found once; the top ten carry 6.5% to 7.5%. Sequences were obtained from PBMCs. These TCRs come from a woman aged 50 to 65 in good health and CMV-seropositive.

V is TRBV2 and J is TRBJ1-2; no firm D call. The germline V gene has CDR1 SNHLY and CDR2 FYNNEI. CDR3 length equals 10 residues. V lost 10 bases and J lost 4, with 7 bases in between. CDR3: CANDFYGYTF. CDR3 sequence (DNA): TGTGCCAACGACTTCTATGGCTACACCTTC.

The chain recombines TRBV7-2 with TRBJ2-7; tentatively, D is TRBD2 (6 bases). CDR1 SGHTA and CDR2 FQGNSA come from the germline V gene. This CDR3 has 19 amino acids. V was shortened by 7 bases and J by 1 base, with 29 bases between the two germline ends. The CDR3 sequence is CASTPIPRYSGGKSYEQYF. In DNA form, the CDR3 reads TGTGCCAGCACCCCCATTCCCCGGTATAGCGGAGGGAAATCCTACGAGCAGTACTTC.

CDR3 in DNA: TGTGCCAGCAGGATAGCGGTGGGGGAGACCCAGTACTTC. Encoded protein: CASRIAVGETQYF. The V and J genes are TRBV5-4 and TRBJ2-5; D is possibly TRBD2 (6 bases). From germline, CDR1 is SGHNT and CDR2 YYREEE (reference sequence). V lost 5 bases to trimming and J lost 5 bases, with 13 bases between them. The CDR3 has 13 residues.

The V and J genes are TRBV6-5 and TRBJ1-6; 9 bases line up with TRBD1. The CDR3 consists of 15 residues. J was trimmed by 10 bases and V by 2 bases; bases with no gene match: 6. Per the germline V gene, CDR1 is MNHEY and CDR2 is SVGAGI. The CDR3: CASSYQQGAGSPLHF. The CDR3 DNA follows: TGTGCCAGCAGTTACCAACAGGGGGCTGGATCACCCCTCCACTTT.

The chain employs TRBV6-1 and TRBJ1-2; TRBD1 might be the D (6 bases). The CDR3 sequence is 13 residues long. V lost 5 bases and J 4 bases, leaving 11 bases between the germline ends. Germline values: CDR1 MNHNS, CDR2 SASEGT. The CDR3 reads CASSLRDIYGYTF. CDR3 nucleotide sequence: TGTGCCAGCAGTCTTCGGGACATCTATGGCTACACCTTC.

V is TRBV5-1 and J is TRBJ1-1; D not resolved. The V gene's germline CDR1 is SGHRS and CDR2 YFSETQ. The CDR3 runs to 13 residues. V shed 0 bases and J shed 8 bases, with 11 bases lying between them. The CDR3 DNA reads TGCGCCAGCAGCTTGGCCCCCGGAGGCGAAGCTTTCTTT. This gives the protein CASSLAPGGEAFF. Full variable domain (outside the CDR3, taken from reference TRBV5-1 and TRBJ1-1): KAGVTQTPRYLIKTRGQQVTLSCSPISGHRSVSWYQQTPGQGLQFLFEYFSETQRNKGNFPGRFSGRQFSNSRSEMNVSTLELGDSALYLCASSLAPGGEAFFGQGTRLTVV.

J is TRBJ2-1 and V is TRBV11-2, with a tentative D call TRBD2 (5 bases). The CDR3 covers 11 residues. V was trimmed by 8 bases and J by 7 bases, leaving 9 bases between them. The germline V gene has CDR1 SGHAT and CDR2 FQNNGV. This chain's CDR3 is CASEGSNEQFF. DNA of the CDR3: TGTGCCAGCGAGGGATCGAATGAGCAGTTCTTC.

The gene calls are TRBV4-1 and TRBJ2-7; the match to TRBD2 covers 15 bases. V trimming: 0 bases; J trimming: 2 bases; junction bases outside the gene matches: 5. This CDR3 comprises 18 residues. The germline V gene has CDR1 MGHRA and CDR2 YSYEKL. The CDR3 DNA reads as TGCGCCAGCAGCCAAGAGGGACTAGCGGGGGGTCCCACCTACGAGCAGTACTTC. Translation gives CASSQEGLAGGPTYEQYF.

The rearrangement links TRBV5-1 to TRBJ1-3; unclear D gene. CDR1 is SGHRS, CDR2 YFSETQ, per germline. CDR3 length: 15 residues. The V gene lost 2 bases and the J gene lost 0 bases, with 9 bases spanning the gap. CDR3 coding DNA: TGCGCCAGCAGCTTTAACGGTTACTCTGGAAACACCATATATTTT. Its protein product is CASSFNGYSGNTIYF.

In DNA form, the CDR3 reads TGTGCCAGCAGGTCCTCGGTATACATTCAGTACTTC. Translated, it gives CASRSSVYIQYF. The chain couples TRBV6-5 to TRBJ2-4; D is undetermined. Germline-derived CDR1 and CDR2 are MNHEY and SVGAGI. V lost 6 bases to trimming and J lost 8 bases, with 11 bases between them. CDR3 length: 12 amino acids.

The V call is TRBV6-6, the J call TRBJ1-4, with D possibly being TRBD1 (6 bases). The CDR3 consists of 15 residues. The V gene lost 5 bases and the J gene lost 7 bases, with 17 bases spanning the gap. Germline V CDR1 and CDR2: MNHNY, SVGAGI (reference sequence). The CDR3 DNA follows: TGTGCCAGCAGTCGGGAGGGGGGATGGGGTGAAAAACTGTTTTTT. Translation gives CASSREGGWGEKLFF.

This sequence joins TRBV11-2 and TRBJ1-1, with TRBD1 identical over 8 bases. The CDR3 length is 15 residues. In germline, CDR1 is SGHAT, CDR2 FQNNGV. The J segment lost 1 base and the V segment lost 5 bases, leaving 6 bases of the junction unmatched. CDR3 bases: TGTGCCAGCAGCCCCCGGACAGGGCGGAACACTGAAGCTTTCTTT. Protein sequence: CASSPRTGRNTEAFF.

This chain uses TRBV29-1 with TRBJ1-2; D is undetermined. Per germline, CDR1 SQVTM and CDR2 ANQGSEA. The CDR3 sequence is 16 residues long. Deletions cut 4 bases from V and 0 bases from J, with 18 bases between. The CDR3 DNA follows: TGCAGCGTTGTCGGCTTGCGGATTGGAGCTAACTATGGCTACACCTTC. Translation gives CSVVGLRIGANYGYTF. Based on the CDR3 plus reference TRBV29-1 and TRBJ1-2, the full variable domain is SAVISQKPSRDICQRGTSLTIQCQVDSQVTMMFWYRQQPGQSLTLIATANQGSEATYESGFVIDKFPISRPNLTFSTLTVSNMSPEDSSIYLCSVVGLRIGANYGYTFGSGTRLTVV.

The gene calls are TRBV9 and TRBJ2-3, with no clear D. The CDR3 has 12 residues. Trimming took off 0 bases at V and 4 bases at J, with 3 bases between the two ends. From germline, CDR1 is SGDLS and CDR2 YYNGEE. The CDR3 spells CASSVGADTQYF. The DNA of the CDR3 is TGTGCCAGCAGCGTAGGAGCAGATACGCAGTATTTT. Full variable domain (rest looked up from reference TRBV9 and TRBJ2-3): DSGVTQTPKHLITATGQRVTLRCSPRSGDLSVYWYQQSLDQGLQFLIQYYNGEERAKGNILERFSAQQFPDLHSELNLSSLELGDSALYFCASSVGADTQYFGPGTRLTVL.

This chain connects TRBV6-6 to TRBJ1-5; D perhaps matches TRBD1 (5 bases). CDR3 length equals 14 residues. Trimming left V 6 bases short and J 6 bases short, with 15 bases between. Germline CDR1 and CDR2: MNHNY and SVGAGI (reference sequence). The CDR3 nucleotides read TGTGCCAGCAGCCCCGGCAGGGCCCTTCAGCCCCAGCATTTT. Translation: CASSPGRALQPQHF.

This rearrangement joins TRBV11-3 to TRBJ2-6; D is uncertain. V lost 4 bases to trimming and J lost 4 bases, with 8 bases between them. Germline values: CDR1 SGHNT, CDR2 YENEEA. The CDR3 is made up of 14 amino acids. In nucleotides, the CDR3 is TGTGCCAGCAGCTCAAGCACCGGGGCCAACGTCCTGACTTTC. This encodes CASSSSTGANVLTF. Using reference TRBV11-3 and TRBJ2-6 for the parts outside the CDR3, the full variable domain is EAGVVQSPRYKIIEKKQPVAFWCNPISGHNTLYWYLQNLGQGPELLIRYENEEAVDDSQLPKDRFSAERLKGVDSTLKIQPAELGDSAVYLCASSSSTGANVLTFGAGSRLTVL.

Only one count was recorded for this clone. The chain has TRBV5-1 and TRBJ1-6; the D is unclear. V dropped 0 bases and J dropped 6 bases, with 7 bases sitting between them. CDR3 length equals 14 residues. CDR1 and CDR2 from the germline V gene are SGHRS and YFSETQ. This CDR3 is CASSLAQINSPLHF. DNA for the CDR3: TGCGCCAGCAGCTTGGCACAGATTAATTCACCCCTCCACTTT.

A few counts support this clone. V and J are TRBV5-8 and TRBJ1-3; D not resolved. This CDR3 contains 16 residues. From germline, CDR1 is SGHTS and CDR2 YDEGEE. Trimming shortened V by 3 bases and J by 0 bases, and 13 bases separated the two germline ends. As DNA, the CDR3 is TGTGCCAGCAGCTATAGTTCCCTCTACTCTGGAAACACCATATATTTT. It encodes CASSYSSLYSGNTIYF. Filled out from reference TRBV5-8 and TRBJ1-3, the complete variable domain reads EAGVTQSPTHLIKTRGQQATLRCSPISGHTSVYWYQQALGLGLQFLLWYDEGEERNRGNFPPRFSGRQFPNYSSELNVNALELEDSALYLCASSYSSLYSGNTIYFGEGSWLTVV.